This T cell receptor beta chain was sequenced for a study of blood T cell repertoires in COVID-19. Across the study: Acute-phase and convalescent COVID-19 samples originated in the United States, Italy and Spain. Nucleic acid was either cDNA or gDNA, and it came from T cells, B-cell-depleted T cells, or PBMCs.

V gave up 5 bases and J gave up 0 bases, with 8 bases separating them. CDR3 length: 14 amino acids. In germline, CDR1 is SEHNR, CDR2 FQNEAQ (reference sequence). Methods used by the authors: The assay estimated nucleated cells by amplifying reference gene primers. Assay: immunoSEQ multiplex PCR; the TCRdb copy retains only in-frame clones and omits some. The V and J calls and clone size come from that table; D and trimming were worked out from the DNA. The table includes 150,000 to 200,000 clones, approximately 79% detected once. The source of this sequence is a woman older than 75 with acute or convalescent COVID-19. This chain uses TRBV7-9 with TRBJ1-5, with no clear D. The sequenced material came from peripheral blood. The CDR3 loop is CASSPTDSNQPQHF. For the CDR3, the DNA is TGTGCCAGCAGCCCGACTGATAGCAATCAGCCCCAGCATTTT. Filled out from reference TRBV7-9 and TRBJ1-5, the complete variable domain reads DTGVSQNPRHKITKRGQNVTFRCDPISEHNRLYWYRQTLGQGPEFLTYFQNEAQLEKSRLLSDRFSAERPKGSFSTLEIQRTEQGDSAMYLCASSPTDSNQPQHFGDGTRLSIL.